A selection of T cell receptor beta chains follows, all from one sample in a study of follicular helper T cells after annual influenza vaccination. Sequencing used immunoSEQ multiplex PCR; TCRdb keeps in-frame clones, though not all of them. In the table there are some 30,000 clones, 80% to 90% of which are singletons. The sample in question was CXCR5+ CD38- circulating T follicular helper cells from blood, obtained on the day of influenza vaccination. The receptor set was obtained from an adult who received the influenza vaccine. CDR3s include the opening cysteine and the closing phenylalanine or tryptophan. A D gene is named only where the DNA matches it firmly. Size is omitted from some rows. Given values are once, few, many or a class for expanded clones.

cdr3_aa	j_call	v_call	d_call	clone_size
CASSSNRGRKYNEQFF	TRBJ2-1	TRBV5-4	TRBD1	few
CAWSVGGTSYEQYF	TRBJ2-7	TRBV30	NA	NA
CASSEGPNAEAFF	TRBJ1-1	TRBV5-1	NA	NA
CASSPSDARGYTF	TRBJ1-2	TRBV18	NA	NA
CASSAPDTVNYGYTF	TRBJ1-2	TRBV25-1	NA	few
CAWSPGKETQYF	TRBJ2-5	TRBV30	NA	once
CASSPRDRGHEKLFF	TRBJ1-4	TRBV7-8	TRBD1	NA
CSVQHGTGSGYTF	TRBJ1-2	TRBV29-1	TRBD1	NA
CASSARQGFEGEQFF	TRBJ2-1	TRBV5-1	TRBD1	NA
CSVSYSPEYGYTF	TRBJ1-2	TRBV29-1	NA	once
CASSLFTETYEQYF	TRBJ2-7	TRBV5-1	NA	NA
CASRASGTDTQYF	TRBJ2-3	TRBV7-9	TRBD2	once
CASSPDRGLIKAKNIQYF	TRBJ2-4	TRBV7-2	TRBD1	few
CASSPKLSGTGAVGAQYF	TRBJ2-5	TRBV18	TRBD1	NA
CASSESKGAEQPQHF	TRBJ1-5	TRBV10-2	TRBD1	NA
CASSRQGSSYNEQFF	TRBJ2-1	TRBV27	TRBD1	NA
CASSLPNSPLHF	TRBJ1-6	TRBV11-1	NA	NA
CASSSQGIIGNTIYF	TRBJ1-3	TRBV5-1	TRBD1	NA
CSIRPAGRVNEQFF	TRBJ2-1	TRBV29-1	TRBD2	NA
CASSQISGGARDTQYF	TRBJ2-3	TRBV7-3	TRBD2	once
CASSLEHNEQFF	TRBJ2-1	TRBV7-9	NA	once
CAIGREAPGQGSNQPQHF	TRBJ1-5	TRBV10-3	TRBD1	few
CASSRWASGSTDTQYF	TRBJ2-3	TRBV19	TRBD2	NA
CASSLKDSSRTQYF	TRBJ2-3	TRBV7-3	NA	NA
CASSQDRSYEQYF	TRBJ2-7	TRBV14	NA	NA
CATSSVWGAGNTIYF	TRBJ1-3	TRBV15	NA	NA
CASSLDRVRSPLHF	TRBJ1-6	TRBV5-6	TRBD1	NA
CASSLRGIYYEQYF	TRBJ2-7	TRBV5-6	NA	NA
CASSLFMNTEAFF	TRBJ1-1	TRBV7-3	NA	NA
CASSYTSPAYEQYF	TRBJ2-7	TRBV6-5	NA	NA
CASSPDRVEAFF	TRBJ1-1	TRBV18	TRBD1	NA
CASTAQAQPLHF	TRBJ1-6	TRBV28	NA	NA
CASSELTEYGYTF	TRBJ1-2	TRBV6-1	NA	NA
CASAHPGSGNQPQHF	TRBJ1-5	TRBV28	NA	NA
CASSSGTGGSGANVLTF	TRBJ2-6	TRBV5-1	TRBD1	NA
CASSRDRNNSPLHF	TRBJ1-6	TRBV5-6	TRBD1	NA
CASSQKRGGGADTGELFF	TRBJ2-2	TRBV4-1	TRBD2	NA
CSVFQETQYF	TRBJ2-5	TRBV29-1	NA	NA
CAWSHDRTNKNQPQHF	TRBJ1-5	TRBV30	NA	NA
CASSPLRTAEKLFF	TRBJ1-4	TRBV19	NA	NA
CASSPSGQLNTEAFF	TRBJ1-1	TRBV6-5	NA	NA
CASSPGTAKNTEAFF	TRBJ1-1	TRBV5-1	TRBD1	NA
CASSSGGEKLFF	TRBJ1-4	TRBV18	NA	few
CASSLAHGGTGDTEAFF	TRBJ1-1	TRBV7-2	TRBD1	NA
CASSGQGEEAFF	TRBJ1-1	TRBV6-6	TRBD1	once
CASSPLGTSGPGELFF	TRBJ2-2	TRBV6-6	TRBD2	once
CASSPRTGAVSEAFF	TRBJ1-1	TRBV11-2	TRBD1	NA
CASRDRGKAFF	TRBJ1-1	TRBV6-5	NA	NA
CASSSTRTSGSTNEQYF	TRBJ2-7	TRBV5-5	TRBD2	NA
CASSLGGGQGNYGYTF	TRBJ1-2	TRBV5-4	TRBD1	NA
CASSLGGQGTYEQYF	TRBJ2-7	TRBV5-5	TRBD1	few
CASSQGQGGTQYF	TRBJ2-5	TRBV14	NA	NA
CASSSPGQGQSGYTF	TRBJ1-2	TRBV27	TRBD1	few
CSATGTGRDQPQHF	TRBJ1-5	TRBV29-1	TRBD1	NA
CASSQDIASEQYF	NA	TRBV14	NA	NA
CASKTGGANVLTF	TRBJ2-6	TRBV6-6	NA	NA
CASSHGTGGTEAFF	TRBJ1-1	TRBV5-1	TRBD1	NA
CSAPTGETQYF	TRBJ2-5	TRBV20-1	NA	NA
CAISPVAGDLNGYTF	TRBJ1-2	TRBV10-3	NA	NA